Below, 13 T cell receptor beta chains from the same sample are listed, as sequenced in a study of blood T cell repertoires in COVID-19. Clones were read by immunoSEQ multiplex PCR, and TCRdb kept only the in-frame ones, dropping some. Of more than 250,000 clones listed, around 89% were seen once; the top ten hold 1.5% to 2%. Sequencing was performed on peripheral blood. The receptors come from a woman under 40 with COVID-19, enrolled during active disease.

This clone was detected once. The CDR3 nucleotides are TGCGCCAGCAGTGAGTCTAACAGGAGGGTGGCTTTCTTT. This gives the protein CASSESNRRVAFF. The chain is built from TRBV10-1 and TRBJ1-1; D is perhaps TRBD1 (5 bases). Germline V gives CDR1 WNHNN, CDR2 SYGVQD (reference sequence). The CDR3 length is 13 residues. Trimming pared 0 bases from V and 11 bases from J, leaving 13 bases between.

The V and J genes are TRBV9 and TRBJ1-2, with D unresolved. The CDR3 covers 15 residues. Germline V gene sequence: CDR1 SGDLS, CDR2 YYNGEE. V dropped 0 bases and J dropped 1 base, with 10 bases sitting between them. CDR3 DNA sequence: TGTGCCAGCAGCGTAGCTACCGGCGGTAACTATGGCTACACCTTC. Translated, it gives CASSVATGGNYGYTF.

This sequence joins TRBV5-4 and TRBJ1-1, with no clear D. This CDR3 is 15 amino acids long. The germline gives CDR1 SGHNT, CDR2 YYREEE (reference sequence). Trimming stripped 0 bases from V and 1 base from J, with 10 bases between. Here the CDR3 reads CASSLAGLPNTEAFF. The CDR3 DNA sequence: TGTGCCAGCAGCTTGGCAGGATTGCCGAACACTGAAGCTTTCTTT.

V is TRBV9 and J is TRBJ2-2; 8 bases match TRBD2. J lost 2 bases, V lost 4 bases, and 4 bases had no gene match. Germline lookup yields CDR1 SGDLS and CDR2 YYNGEE. The CDR3 covers 15 residues. The CDR3 loop reads CASSHGGANTGELFF. Written as DNA, the CDR3 is TGTGCCAGCAGCCACGGGGGGGCTAACACCGGGGAGCTGTTTTTT. The variable domain in full, completed from reference TRBV9 and TRBJ2-2, reads DSGVTQTPKHLITATGQRVTLRCSPRSGDLSVYWYQQSLDQGLQFLIQYYNGEERAKGNILERFSAQQFPDLHSELNLSSLELGDSALYFCASSHGGANTGELFFGEGSRLTVL.

The CDR3 DNA reads as TGTGCCAGCAGTTACCTTGCAGGGCAAGAGACCCAGTACTTC. It translates to CASSYLAGQETQYF. The chain joins TRBV6-5 to TRBJ2-5; tentatively, D is TRBD1 (5 bases). CDR3 size: 14 residues. CDR1 and CDR2 (germline): MNHEY, SVGAGI. With 2 bases removed from V and 2 bases from J, the gap between germline ends came to 9 bases.

The chain is built from TRBV9 and TRBJ1-6; 7 positions agree with TRBD1. The CDR3 is 13 amino acids. V lost 4 bases and J lost 10; bases outside the gene matches: 5. Looked up from germline, CDR1 is SGDLS and CDR2 is YYNGEE. CDR3 nucleotides: TGTGCCAGCAGCTCAGGGGGTGGATCACCCCTCCACTTT. Translating it yields CASSSGGGSPLHF.

The chain couples TRBV12-5 to TRBJ2-7; no reliable D call. CDR1 LGHNT and CDR2 FRNRAP come from the germline V gene. V lost 2 bases, J lost 2 bases, and 10 bases lay in between. This CDR3 is 14 amino acids long. CDR3 DNA: TGTGCTAGTGGTTTGAGTGGCAGTCCCTACGAGCAGTACTTC. Its protein is CASGLSGSPYEQYF.

This clone was recorded once. This chain connects TRBV11-3 to TRBJ1-1; D is uncertain. CDR1 and CDR2 from the germline V gene are SGHNT and YENEEA. The CDR3 sequence is 13 residues long. V was pared by 0 bases and J by 3 bases, with 5 bases between. For the CDR3, the DNA is TGTGCCAGCAGCTTAGAACCGGACACTGAAGCTTTCTTT. This translates into CASSLEPDTEAFF.

The chain joins TRBV3-1 (or the pseudogene TRBV3-2) to TRBJ2-1; TRBD1 might be the D (6 bases). This CDR3 has 14 residues. Trimming pared 0 bases from V and 9 bases from J, leaving 12 bases between. The germline V gene has CDR1 LGHDT and CDR2 YNNKEL (reference sequence). The CDR3 loop is CASSQELRGGEQFF. In nucleotides, the CDR3 is TGTGCCAGCAGCCAAGAATTGAGAGGGGGTGAGCAGTTCTTC.

The V call is TRBV2, the J call TRBJ2-5, with 10 nucleotides matching TRBD2. Germline loops: CDR1 SNHLY, CDR2 FYNNEI. The CDR3 extends over 16 amino acids. J gave up 2 bases and V 1 base, and 4 bases lay outside the gene matches. In nucleotides, the CDR3 is TGTGCCAGCAGTGAAGAAATAGCGGGGGGTCAAGAGACCCAGTACTTC. This encodes CASSEEIAGGQETQYF.

V is TRBV28 and J is TRBJ1-6; tentatively, D is TRBD1 (5 bases). Germline V lookup: CDR1 MDHEN, CDR2 SYDVKM. The CDR3 is 15 residues long. V lost 3 bases, J lost 6 bases, and 12 bases lay in between. The CDR3 spells CASSFLTVFNSPLHF. The CDR3 nucleotides read TGTGCCAGCAGTTTCCTGACAGTGTTTAATTCACCCCTCCACTTT.

The chain carries TRBV19 and TRBJ2-7; TRBD1 matches at 7 bases. V gave up 4 bases and J gave up 7 bases; unmatched junction bases: 4. This CDR3 region has 12 residues. Germline CDR1 and CDR2: LNHDA and SQIVND (reference sequence). The CDR3 DNA is TGTGCCAGTAGTAATACAGGGGAAGAGCAGTACTTC. This sequence encodes CASSNTGEEQYF.

J is TRBJ2-5 and V is TRBV18, with a weak D call TRBD1 (6 bases). Germline V gene sequence: CDR1 KGHSH, CDR2 LQKENI. V dropped 2 bases and J dropped 3 bases, with 10 bases sitting between them. This CDR3 comprises 14 residues. This CDR3 is CASSPAGVKETQYF. In DNA, the CDR3 is TGTGCCAGCTCACCAGCAGGGGTGAAAGAGACCCAGTACTTC.